This TCR beta chain was profiled in a study of T cell repertoires in cytomegalovirus infection. Whole-study context: In public TCR beta signatures, there were indications of both CMV infection and matching HLA type.

As concerns this clonotype: Its antigen is currently unknown.

Study results and caveats: Based on cumulative public TCR beta family frequency, carriers of CMV plus the relevant HLA were identified. The ex vivo response showed dominance by HLA-C-restricted CMV-specific TCR beta clonotypes.

TCRdb reprocessed the reads with MiXCR, giving one entry per CDR3 protein. The sample lists some 700,000 distinct CDR3 sequences, 35% seen once, with 2.8% in the top ten. Germline lookup yields CDR1 MDHEN and CDR2 SYDVKM. The germline V and J ends were trimmed by 4 bases and 1 base, with 27 bases remaining between them. This CDR3 spans 20 amino acids. The TCR sequence derives from a human donor in good health (CMV status not recorded). Some clones in this sample may be carry-over from other donors' samples. This chain links TRBV28 with TRBJ2-3, with D tentatively TRBD1 (6 bases). Sequenced sample: PBMCs. CDR3 DNA: TGTGCCAGCAGTTCCCCCTCTCTCGACAGGACCATAGACCGCACAGATACGCAGTATTTT. Amino acid sequence: CASSSPSLDRTIDRTDTQYF.